The rows below give T cell receptor beta chains drawn from one sample of a study of CD8 T cells in ankylosing spondylitis. TCRdb independently ran MiXCR on the 5' RACE reads; one entry per CDR3 protein. The sample includes about 220,000 distinct CDR3 sequences, 20% to 30% of them seen just once. Sequenced sample: blood, either unsorted or a sorted T cell fraction (not recorded which). All receptors come from a male donor with ankylosing spondylitis or in good health (not recorded which). The CDR3 runs from the conserved cysteine through the conserved F or W. D genes are given only for firm matches. Where a row states a size, it is once, few, many or the class of an expanded clone; other rows omit it.

cdr3_nt cdr3_aa j_call v_call d_call clone_size
TGCGCCAGCAGCTTGGCCGGAGCTAGCGGGATACTCACAGATACGCAGTATTTT CASSLAGASGILTDTQYF TRBJ2-3 TRBV5-1 TRBD2 many
TGTGCCAGCAGCCAATACCAGAGCACAGATACGCAGTATTTT CASSQYQSTDTQYF TRBJ2-3 TRBV14 . many
TGCAGTGCTAGCGTCGGGGACCGAAAGAAGCAGTACTTC CSASVGDRKKQYF TRBJ2-7 TRBV20-1 . .
TGTGCCAGCAGCCCTACATCACGCGGACGTGCAATTGGAGCTTCTAATGAGCAGTTCTTC CASSPTSRGRAIGASNEQFF TRBJ2-1 TRBV7-8 . many
TGCAGTGCTAGAGGCCAGCCTTGGCACCTAAATGAGCAGTTCTTC CSARGQPWHLNEQFF TRBJ2-1 TRBV20-1 . few
TGTGCCAGCAGCCCACAGGGAGGGATGTCGTCGACTGAAGCTTTCTTT CASSPQGGMSSTEAFF TRBJ1-1 TRBV7-3 . many
TGTGCCAGCAGCTTGGAGGGACAGGGGGGCAATGAGCAGTTCTTC CASSLEGQGGNEQFF TRBJ2-1 TRBV5-5 TRBD1 .
TGCAGTGCTAGAGATGGTTGGTCTAGCCTCAGCGGGGAGCTGTTTTTT CSARDGWSSLSGELFF TRBJ2-2 TRBV20-1 . .
TGCAGCGGACGAGCCGGGAACCAAGAGACCCAGTACTTC CSGRAGNQETQYF TRBJ2-5 TRBV29-1 . few
TGTGCCAGTAGTCGCCAGATCTTGGGGGAGACGGCGACAGATACGCAGTATTTT CASSRQILGETATDTQYF TRBJ2-3 TRBV19 . few
TGTGCCAGCTCAACAGGGGTTAACCCTGAAGCTTTCTTT CASSTGVNPEAFF TRBJ1-1 TRBV18 TRBD1 few
TGTGCCAGCAGCCAAGAACCGGGACCCAACTATGGCTACACCTTC CASSQEPGPNYGYTF TRBJ1-2 TRBV3-1 . many
TGTGCCAGCAGTAGGGACGGAAACACTGAAGCTTTCTTT CASSRDGNTEAFF TRBJ1-1 TRBV7-2 . many
TGTGCCAGCAGCCTCCGAGGGGGACCCGGGGAGCTGTTTTTT CASSLRGGPGELFF TRBJ2-2 TRBV6-1 . many
TGTGCCAGCAGTTTATTGCAGGGTGGTACCGGGGAGCTGTTTTTT CASSLLQGGTGELFF TRBJ2-2 TRBV12-3/TRBV12-4 . .
TGTGCCACCAGTGGGACTAGCGGGAGGGCCTTGGAGAGTGAGACCCAGTACTTC CATSGTSGRALESETQYF TRBJ2-5 TRBV24-1 TRBD2 .
TGCAGTGCTAGAGATTTCGCGACCTACCCGACAGATACGCAGTATTTT CSARDFATYPTDTQYF TRBJ2-3 TRBV20-1 . many
TGCAGTGCTAGAGATCGCTCCCAAAATGAAAAACTGTTTTTT CSARDRSQNEKLFF TRBJ1-4 TRBV20-1 . few
TGCGCCAGCAGCATGACTAGCGGGAGGACCGAGCAGTACTTC CASSMTSGRTEQYF TRBJ2-7 TRBV5-1 TRBD2 many
TGTGCCAGCAGCCAACAGGGCGGGAGGGTCGGGGATGAGCAGTTCTTC CASSQQGGRVGDEQFF TRBJ2-1 TRBV5-5 TRBD2 .
TGCGCCAGCAGCTTGGGGTCTAGCGGCAGCACAGATACGCAGTATTTT CASSLGSSGSTDTQYF TRBJ2-3 TRBV5-1 TRBD2 many
TGTGCCAGCAGTGGACAGGGGAAGATCACTGAAGCTTTCTTT CASSGQGKITEAFF TRBJ1-1 TRBV12-3/TRBV12-4 TRBD1 .
TGTGCCAGCAGACAGGGGAACATTCAGTACTTC CASRQGNIQYF TRBJ2-4 TRBV6-5 TRBD1 few
TGTGCCAGCAGACGGGACCCGAGCTCCTACAATGAGCAGTTCTTC CASRRDPSSYNEQFF TRBJ2-1 TRBV6-1 . many
TGTGCCACCAGTGATTTGGAACAGGCGCCTTCCTACGAGCAGTACTTC CATSDLEQAPSYEQYF TRBJ2-7 TRBV24-1 . many
TGTGCCAGCAGTTTATCGGCCATTTTAGCGGGGCAAGAGACCCAGTACTTC CASSLSAILAGQETQYF TRBJ2-5 TRBV27 TRBD2 .
TGTGCCAGCAGCTTGCTAGCGGGATATTCCTACAATGAGCAGTTCTTC CASSLLAGYSYNEQFF TRBJ2-1 TRBV5-6 TRBD2 many
TGCGCCAGCACCGCGGGAGACCGACCGACTTTAGAGACCCAGCACTTC CASTAGDRPTLETQHF TRBJ2-5 TRBV5-1 TRBD2 many
TGTGCCAGCAGCCAAGATCCGGGCTATACCTCCTACAATGAGCAGTTCTTC CASSQDPGYTSYNEQFF TRBJ2-1 TRBV3-1 . few
TGTGCCAGCAGCCAAGATGGATGGCTAGAAGAGACCCAGTACTTC CASSQDGWLEETQYF TRBJ2-5 TRBV4-2 . .
TGTGCCAGCAGCTTAACGTCGGCTAGCTCCGGTGGTGAGCAGTTCTTC CASSLTSASSGGEQFF TRBJ2-1 TRBV7-3 . few
TGCAGTGCTGTAGGTAGCGGGAGTAAGCGCACCGGGGAGCTGTTTTTT CSAVGSGSKRTGELFF TRBJ2-2 TRBV20-1 TRBD2 many
TGCAGTGCTTCCCGCCCGGCCAATGAGCAGTTCTTC CSASRPANEQFF TRBJ2-1 TRBV20-1 . .
TGTGCCAGCAGCCACTTACTAGCGGGAGGTCCACATGAGCAGTTCTTC CASSHLLAGGPHEQFF TRBJ2-1 TRBV6-1 TRBD2 few
TGCAGTGCTACACCCAGCTCACGGGCCGGGGAGCTGTTTTTT CSATPSSRAGELFF TRBJ2-2 TRBV20-1 . .
TGTGCCATCAGAGACAGGGTCAATCAGCCCCAGCATTTT CAIRDRVNQPQHF TRBJ1-5 TRBV10-3 TRBD1 many
TGCGCCAGCAGCCAAGATCTTGCGTACCGCTACACCTTC CASSQDLAYRYTF TRBJ1-2 TRBV4-3 . .